This T cell receptor (beta chain) was found in a study of neurological immune-mediated disorders. The team produced cDNA through 5'RACE using 10-nucleotide random UMIs. From the 5' RACE reads, TCRdb called clonotypes with MiXCR, one entry per CDR3 protein. The sample has tens of thousands of distinct CDR3 sequences, about 13% seen once. This clonotype was seen only a few times. Antigen: not known. Unsorted libraries were derived from 2 million PBMCs stored at -80 C. The study, taken as a whole, reports: In HTLV-1-associated myelopathy, TCR clonal expansion was greatest, and in multiple sclerosis it was least, below healthy controls.

The V end was cut by 2 bases, the J end by 4 bases, with 6 bases between. Germline lookup yields CDR1 KGHSH and CDR2 LQKENI. The CDR3 spans 12 residues. Sequencing was carried out using PBMCs. This clonotype was obtained from a woman aged 55-69 years with HTLV-1-associated myelopathy (HAM/TSP). V usage is TRBV18 and J usage is TRBJ2-7; no definite D call. CDR3 sequence reads: CASSPWDYEQYF. The CDR3 DNA reads TGTGCCAGCTCACCATGGGATTACGAGCAGTACTTC.